The 8 T cell receptor beta chains below all came from one sample that was sequenced in a study of vaccination effects on CD4 cells after COVID-19. Viral peptide pools were used in the ViraFEST assay to expand antigen-specific CD4+ T cells, and sequencing came afterward. At the end of about ten days of culture, CD4+ T cells were isolated. Each participant was administered two doses of either the BNT162b2 or the mRNA-1273 vaccine. Clones were sequenced by immunoSEQ multiplex PCR, and TCRdb holds only the in-frame ones, with some missing. The repertoire holds over 50,000 clones, with about 80% as singletons. These receptors have no identified antigens. The sequencing here drew on CD4+ T cells from PBMCs cultured with HCoV-229E spike peptides, taken after COVID-19 vaccination. These receptor sequences come from a human donor who received a COVID-19 vaccine.

The CDR3 DNA is TGTGCCAGCAGTTTAACGGGGGGGGGACAAGAGACCCAGTACTTC. Its translation is CASSLTGGGQETQYF. V is TRBV28 and J is TRBJ2-5; 8 bases match TRBD2. Germline V gene sequence: CDR1 MDHEN, CDR2 SYDVKM. The J segment lost 2 bases and the V segment lost 2 bases, leaving 4 bases of the junction unmatched. The length of the CDR3 is 15 residues.

V and J are TRBV3-1 (or the pseudogene TRBV3-2) and TRBJ1-1; D possibly corresponds to TRBD1 (6 bases). V lost 5 bases, J lost 2 bases, and 12 bases lay in between. The CDR3 runs 14 residues. The germline CDR1 and CDR2 sequences are LGHDT and YNNKEL (reference sequence). The CDR3 reads CASSFLDSNTEAFF. The CDR3 nucleotides are TGTGCCAGCAGCTTTCTGGACAGCAACACTGAAGCTTTCTTT.

The chain joins TRBV5-1 to TRBJ1-4, with D unresolved. The V gene's germline CDR1 is SGHRS and CDR2 YFSETQ. This CDR3 spans 16 amino acids. V dropped 3 bases and J dropped 4 bases, with 16 bases sitting between them. CDR3 DNA sequence: TGCGCCAGCAGCTCCTACACCGGGAGCAATAATGAAAAACTGTTTTTT. Encoded protein: CASSSYTGSNNEKLFF.

The genes are TRBV3-1 (or the pseudogene TRBV3-2) and TRBJ2-1, with 10 positions matching TRBD1. This CDR3 spans 15 amino acids. Per the germline V gene, CDR1 is LGHDT and CDR2 is YNNKEL (reference sequence). The V segment lost 1 base and the J segment 9 bases; nucleotides outside the gene matches: 6. CDR3 in DNA: TGTGCCAGCAGCCAAGTTCGGACAGGGGGAGGTGAGCAGTTCTTC. Translation gives CASSQVRTGGGEQFF.

In its sample, this clone was seen a few times. In DNA, the CDR3 is TGTGCCAGTTTGTGGGACTATGGCTACACCTTC. This translates into CASLWDYGYTF. J is TRBJ1-2 and V is TRBV6-6, with D hard to call. This CDR3 region has 11 residues. Deletions cut 9 bases from V and 3 bases from J, with 8 bases between. Looked up from germline, CDR1 is MNHNY and CDR2 is SVGAGI (reference sequence).

This rearrangement joins TRBV7-9 to TRBJ2-3, with D possibly being TRBD2 (6 bases). CDR1 and CDR2 (germline): SEHNR, FQNEAQ (reference sequence). V gave up 2 bases and J gave up 6 bases, with 15 bases separating them. CDR3 length equals 15 residues. The CDR3 region has the DNA TGTGCCAGCAGCTTATCTTGGGGGGAACTTGATACGCAGTATTTT. Amino acids: CASSLSWGELDTQYF.

This clone showed up just a few times. The rearrangement joins TRBV6-1 to TRBJ2-2; 10 bases are shared with TRBD1. The CDR3 runs 19 residues. Germline V gene sequence: CDR1 MNHNS, CDR2 SASEGT. Germline trimming cut 4 bases from V and 3 bases from J; bases unmatched to any gene: 14. In nucleotides, the CDR3 is TGTGCCAGCAGTGCCAAGACAGGGGGCATTTTACAGGACACCGGGGAGCTGTTTTTT. Amino acids: CASSAKTGGILQDTGELFF.

The chain carries TRBV5-6 and TRBJ1-6, with TRBD1 as a possible D gene (6 bases). V lost 2 bases, J lost 7 bases, and 13 bases lay in between. The CDR3 extends over 15 amino acids. Germline V lookup: CDR1 SGHDT, CDR2 YYEEEE. The chain's CDR3 is CASSLPDRPNSPLHF. The CDR3 region has the DNA TGTGCCAGCAGCTTACCGGACAGACCCAATTCACCCCTCCACTTT.